The T cell receptor (beta chain) under discussion was sequenced for a study of blood T cell repertoires in COVID-19 (dated by TCRdb to the early 2020s). Study-wide context: Collaborator samples came from the United States, Italy and Spain and covered acute and convalescent phases of COVID-19. The material from the prospective study consisted of cDNA or gDNA derived from T cells, B-cell-depleted T cells, or PBMCs. Subjects who had been exposed to COVID-19, were actively infected with it, or had recovered from it provided the deeply sampled blood TCRbeta repertoires that made up the dataset. HLA class I and class II types, where available, came from metadata supplied by the sample provider rather than from assay-based typing. The samples were drawn from the first 160 participants of the ongoing ImmuneRACE study and from 950 to 1,500 subjects provided by 6 global collaborators. The repertoires were released in a freely available public database intended as a resource for research on the immune response to SARS-CoV-2. A de-identified subject ID, COVID-19 status, age in years and sex were almost always included in the sample metadata.

Turning to this clone: It has no known antigen specificity. Base qualities are not provided; no much larger clone lies one nucleotide away.

V is trimmed back by 5 bases and J by 5 bases, and the junction contains 4 bases that no gene match accounts for. From its cysteine to its phenylalanine, the CDR3 spans 13 amino acids. Only CDR3 DNA is held: 39 bases, read in frame from base 1. TCRbeta CDR3 regions were amplified from genomic DNA using the immunoSEQ Assay, a bias-controlled multiplex PCR. In the original analysis: Nucleated cell counts per sample were estimated from amplification of reference gene primers within the assay. Sequence reads were collapsed and filtered to measure the absolute abundance of every unique TCRbeta CDR3 rearrangement. For each sample, productive Simpson clonality was calculated as the square root of Simpson's diversity index across productive rearrangements. Sourced from immuneACCESS, this table was stored by TCRdb with only in-frame sequences that have V and J called. A share of the clones is absent; for the studies checked, an unresolved V gene accounts for under half, and the remainder has no known explanation. The D gene and trimming were derived from the DNA, and the V and J assignments and clone size from that table. For this sample the table gives about 180,000 clones, of which roughly 86% were detected only once. Jointly, the top ten make up roughly 2.9% of the sample.

Each collaborating institution followed its own protocols to collect whole blood in K2EDTA tubes. For TCRbeta analysis, collaborators shipped samples in one of three forms: frozen whole blood, isolated PBMCs, or DNA extracted from either of those sample types. On the study overall, not on this receptor specifically: Clinical and demographic metadata were provided uncurated, with the amount varying by source and participant.

This chain is built from TRBV12-3 or TRBV12-4 and TRBJ1-1; TRBD1 lines up with 8 middle nucleotides. This TCR derives from a woman aged 30 to 39 with active or convalescent COVID-19. The material sequenced was peripheral blood. The CDR3 sequence is CASSLRQGTEAFF. The base sequence is TGTGCCAGCAGTCTGAGACAGGGGACTGAAGCTTTCTTT.